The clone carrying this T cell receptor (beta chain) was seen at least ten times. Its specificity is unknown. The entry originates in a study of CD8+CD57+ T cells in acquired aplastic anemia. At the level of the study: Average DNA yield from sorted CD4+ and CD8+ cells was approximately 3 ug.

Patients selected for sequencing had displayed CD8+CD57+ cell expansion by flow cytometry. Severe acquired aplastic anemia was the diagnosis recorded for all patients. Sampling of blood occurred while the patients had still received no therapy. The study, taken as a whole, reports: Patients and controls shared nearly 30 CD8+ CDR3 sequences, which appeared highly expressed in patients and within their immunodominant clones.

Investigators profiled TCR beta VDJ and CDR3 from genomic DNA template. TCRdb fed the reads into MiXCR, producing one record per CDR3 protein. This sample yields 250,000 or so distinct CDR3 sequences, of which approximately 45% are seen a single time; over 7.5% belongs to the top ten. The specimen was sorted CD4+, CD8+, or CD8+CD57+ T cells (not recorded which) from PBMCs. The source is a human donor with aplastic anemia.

CDR3 sequence: CASSRGVRGNEQFF. The CDR3 bases are TGCGCCAGCAGCAGGGGGGTCAGGGGTAATGAGCAGTTCTTC. The chain uses TRBV4-1 and TRBJ2-1; D may be TRBD1 or TRBD2 (6 bases each). This CDR3 region has 14 residues. Germline V lookup: CDR1 MGHRA, CDR2 YSYEKL. V shed 5 bases and J shed 7 bases, with 15 bases lying between them.